The 21 T cell receptor beta chains listed next were all sequenced from one sample in a study of T-cell memory formation after mild COVID-19. TCRdb passed the 5' RACE reads through MiXCR, listing each CDR3 protein once. The sample shows around 320,000 distinct CDR3 sequences, 25% to 30% of them seen only once. Sample: PBMCs or a T cell subset sorted from them (not recorded which). These receptor sequences come from an adult woman who had mild COVID-19 (a few samples of this study predate the infection). Cell type and time point are not known.

The V call is TRBV5-1, the J call TRBJ1-2; D remains ambiguous. This CDR3 is 13 amino acids long. Trimming removed 7 bases from V and 7 bases from J, with 17 bases in between. Germline CDR1 is SGHRS and CDR2 is YFSETQ. CDR3 coding DNA: TGCGCCAGCCAAGGTTTGATGCAGTCTGGCTACACCTTC. Translated, it gives CASQGLMQSGYTF. Combining the CDR3 with reference TRBV5-1 and TRBJ1-2 gives the whole variable domain KAGVTQTPRYLIKTRGQQVTLSCSPISGHRSVSWYQQTPGQGLQFLFEYFSETQRNKGNFPGRFSGRQFSNSRSEMNVSTLELGDSALYLCASQGLMQSGYTFGSGTRLTVV.

This chain joins TRBV4-3 and TRBJ2-7, with 8 bases identical to TRBD2. This CDR3 has 18 amino acids. Germline CDR1 reads LGHNA; CDR2 reads YSLEER. Germline trimming cut 2 bases from V and 2 bases from J; bases unmatched to any gene: 14. The CDR3 DNA is TGCGCCAGCAGCCAACTCCCGGGAGGAGCGGGAGCGCCCTACGAGCAGTACTTC. Translating it yields CASSQLPGGAGAPYEQYF.

This clonotype was found a few times. The chain joins TRBV5-1 to TRBJ2-7; unclear D gene. Germline CDR1 is SGHRS and CDR2 is YFSETQ. CDR3 size: 15 residues. V was trimmed by 0 bases and J by 6 bases, leaving 16 bases between them. The CDR3 protein is CASSLGLKTSGEQYF. Written as DNA, the CDR3 is TGCGCCAGCAGCTTGGGGCTAAAGACGTCGGGCGAGCAGTACTTC.

This rearrangement joins TRBV29-1 to TRBJ2-3; TRBD1 is a possible D gene (6 bases). Between the trimmed V and J ends, which lost 6 bases and 5 bases, there was a span of 15 bases. Per germline, CDR1 SQVTM and CDR2 ANQGSEA. CDR3 length: 13 residues. CDR3 sequence (DNA): TGCAGCGTCGTTAGTACAGGGCAAGATACGCAGTATTTT. Its protein product is CSVVSTGQDTQYF.

This clonotype was seen a handful of times. The chain is built from TRBV5-1 and TRBJ2-7, with D perhaps TRBD1 or TRBD2 (5 bases each). CDR1 SGHRS and CDR2 YFSETQ come from the germline V gene. The ends were cut back, 0 bases at V and 3 bases at J, with 19 bases in the middle. This CDR3 contains 17 residues. The CDR3 here is CASSLAGRHRADYEQYF. DNA for the CDR3: TGCGCCAGCAGCTTGGCGGGACGGCACCGAGCTGACTACGAGCAGTACTTC.

This clonotype was recorded a few times. The chain employs TRBV18 and TRBJ2-7, with D possibly TRBD1 on 6 matching bases. Germline values: CDR1 KGHSH, CDR2 LQKENI. Between the trimmed V and J ends, which lost 6 bases and 2 bases, there was a span of 20 bases. The CDR3 contains 16 residues. DNA for the CDR3: TGTGCCAGCTCGCATCAGGGGCGTTGGACAACCTACGAGCAGTACTTC. Its translation is CASSHQGRWTTYEQYF. The whole variable domain, filled in from reference TRBV18 and TRBJ2-7, reads NAGVMQNPRHLVRRRGQEARLRCSPMKGHSHVYWYRQLPEEGLKFMVYLQKENIIDESGMPKERFSAEFPKEGPSILRIQQVVRGDSAAYFCASSHQGRWTTYEQYFGPGTRLTVT.

This clonotype was recorded a few times. The V gene is TRBV4-3, the J gene TRBJ1-5, with a possible D match to TRBD1 (5 bases). V was trimmed by 0 bases and J by 7 bases, leaving 13 bases between them. CDR3 length equals 15 residues. The germline CDR1 and CDR2 sequences are LGHNA and YSLEER. The CDR3 here is CASSQDRGVLQPQHF. CDR3 DNA sequence: TGCGCCAGCAGCCAAGATAGAGGGGTTTTGCAGCCCCAGCATTTT.

For the CDR3, the DNA is TGTGCCAGCAGTTTATTGCAGGAAGCTTTCTTT. Amino acid sequence: CASSLLQEAFF. The chain uses TRBV28 and TRBJ1-1; unclear D gene. The germline V and J ends were trimmed by 1 base and 8 bases, with 5 bases remaining between them. The CDR3 has 11 amino acids. Germline CDR1 reads MDHEN; CDR2 reads SYDVKM.

The chain uses TRBV7-2 and TRBJ2-1; TRBD2 matches 13 bases. V gave up 5 bases and J gave up 7 bases; unmatched junction bases: 11. Germline values: CDR1 SGHTA, CDR2 FQGNSA. The CDR3 runs 17 residues. The CDR3 here is CASSTETGTSGINEQFF. In DNA, the CDR3 is TGTGCCAGCAGCACCGAGACAGGGACTAGCGGGATTAATGAGCAGTTCTTC.

DNA of the CDR3: TGTGCCAGCAGCTTGATCTCCGGGAAACGAAGCCGAAGCACAGATACGCAGTATTTT. The encoded protein is CASSLISGKRSRSTDTQYF. The chain joins TRBV7-6 to TRBJ2-3; perhaps TRBD2 as D (5 bases). Germline lookup yields CDR1 SGHVS and CDR2 FNYEAQ. The V end lost 3 bases, the J end lost 0 bases, and 22 bases lay between the germline ends. CDR3 length equals 19 residues. The full variable domain, completed using reference TRBV7-6 and TRBJ2-3, is GAGVSQSPRYKVTKRGQDVALRCDPISGHVSLYWYRQALGQGPEFLTYFNYEAQQDKSGLPNDRFSAERPEGSISTLTIQRTEQRDSAMYRCASSLISGKRSRSTDTQYFGPGTRLTVL.

This clonotype was counted only a few times. The chain combines TRBV19 with TRBJ1-1; D uncertain. With 5 bases removed from V and 0 bases from J, the gap between germline ends came to 7 bases. CDR3 size: 13 residues. CDR1 is LNHDA and CDR2 is SQIVND in the germline V gene (reference sequence). CDR3 bases: TGTGCCAGTAGTCCGAACATGAACACTGAAGCTTTCTTT. Amino acids: CASSPNMNTEAFF. Drawing the rest from reference TRBV19 and TRBJ1-1, the complete variable domain is DGGITQSPKYLFRKEGQNVTLSCEQNLNHDAMYWYRQDPGQGLRLIYYSQIVNDFQKGDIAEGYSVSREKKESFPLTVTSAQKNPTAFYLCASSPNMNTEAFFGQGTRLTVV.

This clonotype was seen a handful of times. The chain joins TRBV25-1 to TRBJ2-1, with D tentatively TRBD1 (5 bases). The CDR3 length is 15 residues. Germline V gene lookup returns CDR1 MGHDK and CDR2 SYGVNS. The V gene lost 3 bases and the J gene lost 6 bases, with 15 bases spanning the gap. As DNA, the CDR3 is TGTGCCAGCAGTGACAACAGGCGAGTCTTCAATGAGCAGTTCTTC. Protein sequence: CASSDNRRVFNEQFF.

V is TRBV20-1 and J is TRBJ2-5; 11 nucleotides match TRBD1. This CDR3 has 15 amino acids. The germline CDR1 and CDR2 sequences are DFQATT and SNEGSKA (reference sequence). With V trimmed by 0 bases and J by 2 bases, 2 bases remained unmatched. CDR3 sequence reads: CSARDGTGGQETQYF. For the CDR3, the DNA is TGCAGTGCTAGAGACGGGACAGGGGGACAAGAGACCCAGTACTTC.

The chain recombines TRBV27 with TRBJ1-1; TRBD1 might be the D (5 bases). V shed 2 bases and J shed 4 bases, with 20 bases lying between them. Looked up from germline, CDR1 is MNHEY and CDR2 is SMNVEV (reference sequence). The CDR3 spans 17 residues. This chain's CDR3 is CASSLMAQRGWGTEAFF. The CDR3 DNA is TGTGCCAGCAGTTTAATGGCCCAAAGGGGCTGGGGCACTGAAGCTTTCTTT.

The V call is TRBV3-1, the J call TRBJ2-2; 9 bases are shared with TRBD2. From germline, CDR1 is LGHDT and CDR2 YNNKEL (reference sequence). The CDR3 is made up of 14 amino acids. Trimming cost V 8 bases and J 6 bases; bases outside gene matches: 7. CDR3 in DNA: TGTGCCAGCGGTAGCGGGAGAAGGGCCGGGGAGCTGTTTTTT. Its protein is CASGSGRRAGELFF. Full variable domain (missing parts from reference TRBV3-1 and TRBJ2-2): DTAVSQTPKYLVTQMGNDKSIKCEQNLGHDTMYWYKQDSKKFLKIMFSYNNKELIINETVPNRFSPKSPDKAHLNLHINSLELGDSAVYFCASGSGRRAGELFFGEGSRLTVL.

This chain uses TRBV4-3 with TRBJ2-3; 10 bases are shared with TRBD1. The CDR3 loop spans 16 amino acids. Germline loops: CDR1 LGHNA, CDR2 YSLEER. V dropped 3 bases and J dropped 2; count of bases not matched to a gene: 5. In nucleotides, the CDR3 is TGCGCCAGCAGCCATTACGACAGGGGGCACACAGATACGCAGTATTTT. Translating it yields CASSHYDRGHTDTQYF.

The rearrangement uses TRBV12-3 or TRBV12-4 and TRBJ2-2; D is ambiguous. The CDR3 has 11 amino acids. V was trimmed by 5 bases and J by 9 bases, leaving 7 bases between them. The CDR3 DNA reads as TGTGCCAGCAGTGCCTACTGGGAGCTGTTTTTT. Its translation is CASSAYWELFF.

This clonotype came up a few times. J is TRBJ1-2 and V is TRBV7-8; the D gene is possibly TRBD1 (6 bases). Germline V lookup: CDR1 SGHVS, CDR2 FQNEAQ. V was clipped by 1 base and J by 6 bases, with 12 bases between them. This CDR3 has 14 residues. CDR3 protein: CASSLETGRDGYTF. Written as DNA, the CDR3 is TGTGCCAGCAGCTTAGAGACAGGACGGGATGGCTACACCTTC.

This CDR3 reads CATSDFSSGRLGAPGELFF. Written as DNA, the CDR3 is TGTGCCACCAGTGATTTCTCTAGCGGGAGACTAGGGGCCCCCGGGGAGCTGTTTTTT. V gene TRBV24-1 combines with J gene TRBJ2-2; 10 nucleotides line up with TRBD2. The J segment lost 6 bases and the V segment lost 1 base, leaving 13 bases of the junction unmatched. Germline-derived CDR1 and CDR2 are KGHDR and SFDVKD. The CDR3 extends over 19 amino acids.

The chain uses TRBV25-1 and TRBJ2-5; TRBD2 agrees at 8 bases. CDR3 size: 14 residues. Germline V gene data show CDR1 as MGHDK and CDR2 as SYGVNS. Trimming at V came to 2 bases and at J to 5 bases, leaving 4 bases not matched to a gene. The CDR3 protein is CASSEDSGTETQYF. The CDR3 nucleotides are TGTGCCAGCAGTGAAGATAGCGGGACGGAGACCCAGTACTTC.

J is TRBJ1-6 and V is TRBV20-1; the D gene is possibly TRBD1 (6 bases). The CDR3 extends over 16 amino acids. The germline V gene encodes CDR1 DFQATT and CDR2 SNEGSKA (reference sequence). Trimming took 0 bases from V and 7 from J, leaving 16 bases between them. The chain's CDR3 is CSARELEDGGNSPLHF. CDR3 DNA sequence: TGCAGTGCTAGAGAGCTGGAGGACGGGGGCAATTCACCCCTCCACTTT.